What follows describes a single TCR beta chain. With 3 bases removed from V and 4 bases from J, the gap between germline ends came to 13 bases. CDR1 and CDR2 from the germline V gene are SGHVS and FQNEAQ. The CDR3 contains 15 residues. The sample originates from a study of blood T cell repertoires in COVID-19. At the level of the study: Acute-phase and convalescent COVID-19 samples originated in the United States, Italy and Spain. PBMCs, B-cell-depleted T cells, or T cells were the source of the cDNA or gDNA that made up the material.

Methods used by the authors: Nucleated cell number was recorded as an estimate derived from reference gene primer amplification. The repertoire was sequenced with immunoSEQ multiplex PCR; TCRdb's copy has only in-frame clones and lacks some. The V and J calls and clone size are taken from that table; D and trimming were inferred from the DNA. The sample consists of roughly 63,000 clones, approximately 78% of them appearing once. The sequence derives from an elderly man with acute or convalescent COVID-19. Sequenced material: peripheral blood. This sequence joins TRBV7-8 and TRBJ1-5; no reliable D call. The DNA for the CDR3 is TGTGCCAGCAGCTTGTCCAGCGTCCCAAATCAGCCCCAGCATTTT. Residues: CASSLSSVPNQPQHF.